This TCR beta chain was retrieved from a study of T cell responses to AZD1222 COVID-19 vaccine. Study at large: Some second doses came at about 4 weeks and others at about 12 weeks; these were pooled.

Produced via immunoSEQ multiplex PCR; TCRdb's table is partial and in-frame only. The sample consists of 180,000 or so clones, 85% to 95% of them appearing once. Study-level results: Nearly half of unique spike-specific TCRs reportedly avoided B.1.351 and B.1.1.7 mutated regions.

Turning to this clone: Its antigen remains unknown.

The CDR3 contains 13 residues. Trimming pared 3 bases from V and 8 bases from J, leaving 13 bases between. CDR1 is SEHNR and CDR2 is FQNEAQ in the germline V gene (reference sequence). The sequence was collected from an adult in good health. Sequencing was performed on peripheral blood, taken on day 0 of AZD1222 vaccination. The J gene is TRBJ1-2, the V gene TRBV7-9, with TRBD1 as a possible D gene (5 bases). CDR3: CASSFRDFWGYTF. In DNA, the CDR3 is TGTGCCAGCAGCTTCAGGGATTTTTGGGGCTACACCTTC.